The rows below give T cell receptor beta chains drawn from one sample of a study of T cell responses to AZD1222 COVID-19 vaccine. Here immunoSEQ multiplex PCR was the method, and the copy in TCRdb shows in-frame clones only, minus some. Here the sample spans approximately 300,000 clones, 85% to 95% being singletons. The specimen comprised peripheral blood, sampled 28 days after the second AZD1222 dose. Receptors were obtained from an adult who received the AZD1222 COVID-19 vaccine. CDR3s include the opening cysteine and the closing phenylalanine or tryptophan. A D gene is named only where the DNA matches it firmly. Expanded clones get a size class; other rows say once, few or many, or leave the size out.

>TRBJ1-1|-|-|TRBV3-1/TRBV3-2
TGTGCCAGCAGCAGGGGCGCTGAAGCTTTCTTT
CASSRGAEAFF
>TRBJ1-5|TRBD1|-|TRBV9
TGTGCCAGCAGCGTAAGGGGGCCCCGCAATCAGCCCCAGCATTTT
CASSVRGPRNQPQHF
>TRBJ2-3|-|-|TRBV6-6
TGTGCCAGCAGTTACCCCCTCGGAAACACAGATACGCAGTATTTT
CASSYPLGNTDTQYF
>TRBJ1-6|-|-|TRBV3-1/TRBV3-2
TGTGCCAGCAGCCATGGGGGTAATTCACCCCTCCACTTT
CASSHGGNSPLHF
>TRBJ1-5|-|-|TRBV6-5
TGTGCCAGCAGTCCGGACGGAGTTAGCAATCAGCCCCAGCATTTT
CASSPDGVSNQPQHF
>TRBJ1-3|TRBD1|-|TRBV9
TGTGCCAGCAGCCCTCACAGGGGCAACTCTGGAAACACCATATATTTT
CASSPHRGNSGNTIYF
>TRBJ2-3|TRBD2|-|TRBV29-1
TGCAGCGTTGGGGTAGCGGGAGTCACAGATACGCAGTATTTT
CSVGVAGVTDTQYF
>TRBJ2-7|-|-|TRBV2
TGTGCCAGCCAAGAAACCGGGACGCTCTCCGAGCAGTACTTC
CASQETGTLSEQYF
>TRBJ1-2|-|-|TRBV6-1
TGTGCCAGCAGTGAACAGGCAGGGATCGGCTATGGCTACACCTTC
CASSEQAGIGYGYTF
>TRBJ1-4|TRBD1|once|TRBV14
TGTGCCAGCAGCCAGGGACAGATTTCTCGGCTGTTTTTT
CASSQGQISRLFF
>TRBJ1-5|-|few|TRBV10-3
TGTGCCATCAGTCAATCAGTCGTCGGCAATCAGCCCCAGCATTTT
CAISQSVVGNQPQHF
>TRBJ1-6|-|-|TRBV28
TGTGCCAGCAGATTCCGTAGCTCCGGGCTACTCTATAATTCACCCCTCCACTTT
CASRFRSSGLLYNSPLHF
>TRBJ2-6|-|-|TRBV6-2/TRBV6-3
TGTGCCAGCAGTGCCCGACATTTAGTAGGGGCCAACGTCCTGACTTTC
CASSARHLVGANVLTF
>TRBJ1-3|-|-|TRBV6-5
TGTGCCAGCAGGGGCAGGAGCTCTGGAAACACCATATATTTT
CASRGRSSGNTIYF
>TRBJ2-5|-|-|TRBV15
TGTGCCACCAGCAGACCCCCTCCAGGGAAAGAGACCCAGTACTTC
CATSRPPPGKETQYF
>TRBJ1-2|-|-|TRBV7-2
TGTGCCAGCACCTCCCTGGCCACGGGGGGTAACTATGGCTACACCTTC
CASTSLATGGNYGYTF
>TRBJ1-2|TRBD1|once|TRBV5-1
TGCGCCAGCAGCTGGGACCAATCCGGGACAGGACCCAACACCTTC
CASSWDQSGTGPNTF
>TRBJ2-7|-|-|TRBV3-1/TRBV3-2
TGTGCCAGCAGCCTGGGGACTGGGGAGCAGTACTTC
CASSLGTGEQYF
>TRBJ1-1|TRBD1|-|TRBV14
TGTGCCAGCAGCTACAGGGGGCGGGGGACTGAAGCTTTCTTT
CASSYRGRGTEAFF
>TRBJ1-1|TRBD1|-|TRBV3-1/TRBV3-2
TGTGCCAGCAGCCACTGGGACAGGGTGGAGGAGGCTTTCTTT
CASSHWDRVEEAFF
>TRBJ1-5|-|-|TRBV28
TGTGCCAGCAGAGGGACCCATCAGCCCCAGCATTTT
CASRGTHQPQHF
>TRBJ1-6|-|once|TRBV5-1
TGCGCCAGCAGCTTGGCAGGGCCGAGTCATTCACCCCTCCACTTT
CASSLAGPSHSPLHF
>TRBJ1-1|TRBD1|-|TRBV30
TGTGCCTGGAGTTCTCGACAGGGAGTGGGAGGGAACACTGAAGCTTTCTTT
CAWSSRQGVGGNTEAFF
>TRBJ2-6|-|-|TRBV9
TGTGCCAGCAGCGTTCCCTTAACAGGAGCTGGGGCCAACGTCCTGACTTTC
CASSVPLTGAGANVLTF
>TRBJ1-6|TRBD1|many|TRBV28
TGTGCCAGCAACACCATGACAGGGGGAGGGTCACCCCTCCACTTT
CASNTMTGGGSPLHF
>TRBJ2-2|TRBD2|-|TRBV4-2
TGTGCCAGCAGCCAAGAAGCTATCGGGAGGGCCAACACCGGGGAGCTGTTTTTT
CASSQEAIGRANTGELFF
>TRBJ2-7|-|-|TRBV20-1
TGCAGTGCTAGAGCAGGGTACGAGCAGTACTTC
CSARAGYEQYF